This T cell receptor (beta chain) came from a study of neurological immune-mediated disorders. This clonotype was observed at least ten times. Its antigen is unidentified. Findings of the study overall: Across subjects, expanded clones had no CDR3 amino acid sequences in common, pointing to private repertoires in all groups. In HTLV-1-associated myelopathy, TCR clonal expansion was greatest, and in multiple sclerosis it was least, below healthy controls.

As for the cDNA, it was generated by 5'RACE with 10-nucleotide random UMIs. The yield of each sequencing run was over 160 million TCR-beta sequences from 15-18 subjects. MiXCR was run by TCRdb on the 5' RACE reads, yielding one entry per CDR3 protein. This table has some 53,000 distinct CDR3 sequences, around 16% appearing once. This TCR was recovered from a man in his 60s in good health. The sequenced sample was PBMCs.

The CDR3 reads CSYISFYEQYF. Written as DNA, the CDR3 is TGCAGCTACATCAGTTTCTACGAGCAGTACTTC. The genes are TRBV29-1 and TRBJ2-7; D gene ambiguous. Trimming pared 8 bases from V and 3 bases from J, leaving 11 bases between. The CDR3 is 11 amino acids. Germline V gene data show CDR1 as SQVTM and CDR2 as ANQGSEA.